The TCR beta chain under discussion was sequenced for a study of OX40 agonist ivuxolimab in advanced cancers. Study background: Two patients with cutaneous melanoma and one with hepatocellular carcinoma, three in total, showed partial responses.

Notes on the study in general: At 0.1 to 3.0 mg/kg and by week 6, clonal expansion occurred in CD4+ and CD8+ blood T cells.

A note on this clone: Its specificity is unknown.

Patients who had autoimmune disease history or got systemic immunosuppression were left out. The CDR3 is made up of 13 amino acids. Germline CDR1 is SQVTM and CDR2 is ANQGSEA. V gave up 8 bases and J gave up 10 bases, with 21 bases separating them. Data came from immunoSEQ multiplex PCR; TCRdb stores just in-frame clones and leaves some out. This table holds roughly 64,000 clones, 80% to 90% found once. The receptor was derived from an adult with an advanced solid tumor such as melanoma, head and neck, liver or kidney cancer. The source material was CD4+ or CD8+ T cells sorted from blood, sampled in a trial of the OX40 agonist ivuxolimab. V and J are TRBV29-1 and TRBJ2-1; no firm D call. This chain's CDR3 is CSSWDTEFREQFF. In DNA, the CDR3 is TGCAGCTCTTGGGATACGGAGTTCAGGGAGCAGTTCTTC.